The 2 T cell receptor beta chains below all came from one sample that was sequenced in a study of read filtering for tumor transcriptome and immune sequencing. From approximately 430 ng of RNA, a library with molecular barcoded alpha/delta and beta/gamma adaptors was made. TCRdb used MiXCR to reprocess the reads, holding one entry per CDR3 protein. Of some 120,000 distinct CDR3 sequences detected, around 13% appear once; the ten largest clones hold approximately 11%. Sequenced material: a population of CD138-negative cells sorted from bone marrow. Every receptor here comes from a donor aged 40 or older with multiple myeloma.

This clonotype has more than one count but fewer than ten. CDR3 residues: CASSGPTGSHQPQHF. CDR3 in DNA: TGTGCCAGCAGCGGACCGACAGGGTCGCACCAGCCCCAGCATTTT. The chain joins TRBV7-9 to TRBJ1-5; TRBD1 agrees at 7 bases. The V segment lost 5 bases and the J segment 7 bases; nucleotides outside the gene matches: 11. Per the germline V gene, CDR1 is SEHNR and CDR2 is FQNEAQ (reference sequence). This CDR3 is 15 amino acids long. Looking up the rest from reference TRBV7-9 and TRBJ1-5 gives the full variable domain: DTGVSQNPRHKITKRGQNVTFRCDPISEHNRLYWYRQTLGQGPEFLTYFQNEAQLEKSRLLSDRFSAERPKGSFSTLEIQRTEQGDSAMYLCASSGPTGSHQPQHFGDGTRLSIL.

Many counts were recorded for this clonotype. The chain uses TRBV12-3 or TRBV12-4 and TRBJ2-3, with D perhaps given as TRBD1 or TRBD2 (5 bases each). The CDR3 sequence is 15 residues long. Trimming pared 5 bases from V and 5 bases from J, leaving 17 bases between. CDR3 residues: CASSPGTGWRDTQYF. DNA of the CDR3: TGTGCCAGCAGTCCCGGGACGGGCTGGAGAGATACGCAGTATTTT.